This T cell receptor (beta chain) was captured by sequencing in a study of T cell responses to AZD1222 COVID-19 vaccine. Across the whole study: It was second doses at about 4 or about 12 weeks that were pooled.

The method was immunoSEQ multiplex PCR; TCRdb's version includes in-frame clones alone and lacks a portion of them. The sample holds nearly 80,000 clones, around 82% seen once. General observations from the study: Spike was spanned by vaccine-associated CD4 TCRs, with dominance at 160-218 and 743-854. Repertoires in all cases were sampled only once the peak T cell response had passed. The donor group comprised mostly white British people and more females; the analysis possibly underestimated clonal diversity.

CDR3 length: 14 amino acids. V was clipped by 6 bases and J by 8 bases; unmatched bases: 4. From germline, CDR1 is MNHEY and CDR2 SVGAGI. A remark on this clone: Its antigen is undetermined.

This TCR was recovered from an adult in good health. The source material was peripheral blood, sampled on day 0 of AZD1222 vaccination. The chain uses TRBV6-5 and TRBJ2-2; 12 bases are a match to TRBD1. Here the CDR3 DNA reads TGTGCCAGCAGGCTGGGACAGGGGGCAGGGGAGCTGTTTTTT. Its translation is CASRLGQGAGELFF.